This T cell receptor beta chain was recorded in a study of PD-L1 blockade in urothelial cancer. V was cut by 4 bases and J by 1 base, with 14 bases left in between. The V gene's germline CDR1 is SGDLS and CDR2 YYNGEE. The CDR3 runs 15 residues. The repertoire was sequenced with immunoSEQ multiplex PCR; TCRdb's copy has only in-frame clones and lacks some. The sample yields about 82,000 clones, about nine tenths seen once. The V and J genes are TRBV9 and TRBJ2-5; weak D call: TRBD1 (6 bases). Sequencing used PBMCs, obtained around atezolizumab (anti-PD-L1) treatment. The receptor's source is a woman in her seventies with urothelial cancer. Here the CDR3 reads CASSLATGPQETQYF. The DNA of the CDR3 is TGTGCCAGCAGCCTGGCGACAGGACCCCAAGAGACCCAGTACTTC.